The 9 T cell receptor beta chains reported below all come from one sample, sequenced in a study of blood T cell repertoires in COVID-19. Sequenced by immunoSEQ multiplex PCR; TCRdb stores in-frame clones only, minus some. Among about 94,000 clones listed, approximately 83% were seen once. The material sequenced was peripheral blood. The receptors shown here come from a man aged 55 to 70 with acute or convalescent COVID-19.

This clone has a single count. The rearrangement joins TRBV28 to TRBJ1-2, with 10 bases identical to TRBD1. This CDR3 has 16 amino acids. Looked up from germline, CDR1 is MDHEN and CDR2 is SYDVKM. With 5 bases clipped from V and 0 bases from J, the junction kept 6 bases outside the gene matches. The CDR3 reads CASSDTGTGANYGYTF. For the CDR3, the DNA is TGTGCCAGCAGTGACACCGGGACAGGGGCTAACTATGGCTACACCTTC.

J is TRBJ1-4 and V is TRBV9, with D possibly being TRBD1 (5 bases). The CDR3 consists of 15 residues. The V end lost 0 bases, the J end lost 7 bases, and 13 bases lay between the germline ends. CDR1 is SGDLS and CDR2 is YYNGEE in the germline V gene. The CDR3: CASSVGTGQSEKLFF. The CDR3 DNA reads as TGTGCCAGCAGCGTAGGAACAGGCCAGAGTGAAAAACTGTTTTTT.

The J gene is TRBJ1-2, the V gene TRBV7-9; 7 nucleotides align to TRBD1. In germline, CDR1 is SEHNR, CDR2 FQNEAQ (reference sequence). The CDR3 is 14 amino acids. The V segment lost 5 bases and the J segment 1 base; nucleotides outside the gene matches: 4. The CDR3 coding sequence is TGTGCCAGCAGCCCCCGGGACAGTAACTATGGCTACACCTTC. Encoded protein: CASSPRDSNYGYTF.

V is TRBV10-2 and J is TRBJ1-1, with TRBD1 matching over 8 bases. Looked up from germline, CDR1 is WSHSY and CDR2 is SAAADI. The CDR3 is 13 residues long. J was trimmed by 6 bases and V by 5 bases; bases with no gene match: 5. This chain's CDR3 is CASSSQGGSEAFF. Written as DNA, the CDR3 is TGCGCCAGCAGTTCACAGGGGGGCTCTGAAGCTTTCTTT.

V and J are TRBV7-9 and TRBJ2-5; 8 bases map to TRBD2. Per the germline V gene, CDR1 is SEHNR and CDR2 is FQNEAQ (reference sequence). There are 16 residues in the CDR3. The V gene end was trimmed by 2 bases and the J gene end by 4 bases; junction bases not matched to a gene: 9. The CDR3 DNA reads TGTGCCAGCAGCTTAATAGCGGGGCCCCCAGGAGAGACCCAGTACTTC. It encodes CASSLIAGPPGETQYF.

The chain carries TRBV11-2 and TRBJ1-1; D is unresolved. The CDR3 sequence is 14 residues long. The V end was cut by 0 bases, the J end by 6 bases, with 11 bases between. The germline V gene has CDR1 SGHAT and CDR2 FQNNGV. The CDR3 DNA sequence: TGTGCCAGCAGCTTAGATCTAATGGGCCCTGAAGCTTTCTTT. Translating it yields CASSLDLMGPEAFF.

J is TRBJ2-7 and V is TRBV27; tentative D call: TRBD2 (7 bases). CDR1 is MNHEY and CDR2 is SMNVEV in the germline V gene (reference sequence). The germline V and J ends were trimmed by 3 bases and 3 bases, with 15 bases remaining between them. CDR3 length: 15 residues. The CDR3 sequence is CASSLSGEGFYEQYF. The CDR3 bases are TGTGCCAGCAGTTTGTCAGGGGAGGGTTTCTACGAGCAGTACTTC.

The rearrangement joins TRBV24-1 to TRBJ1-1; TRBD1 is a possible D gene (6 bases). Germline V lookup: CDR1 KGHDR, CDR2 SFDVKD. The CDR3 length is 16 residues. V was cut by 3 bases and J by 1 base, with 14 bases left in between. CDR3 in DNA: TGTGCCACCAGTGATGCGGCGACAGGAGAGAACACTGAAGCTTTCTTT. Translation: CATSDAATGENTEAFF.

This sequence joins TRBV2 and TRBJ2-3, with TRBD1 identical over 8 bases. V trimming: 1 base; J trimming: 3 bases; junction bases outside the gene matches: 6. This CDR3 spans 16 amino acids. Germline CDR1 reads SNHLY; CDR2 reads FYNNEI. Here the CDR3 reads CASSEEYRGVTDTQYF. The CDR3 region has the DNA TGTGCCAGCAGTGAAGAGTACAGGGGGGTTACAGATACGCAGTATTTT.